The rows below give T cell receptor beta chains drawn from one sample of a study of vaccination effects on CD4 cells after COVID-19. Their cognate antigens are unknown. The data were produced by immunoSEQ multiplex PCR, yet TCRdb's version contains in-frame clones alone and is incomplete. The sample consists of 71,000 or so clones, roughly 72% of them appearing once. The sample was CD4+ T cells from PBMCs cultured with HCoV-OC43 spike peptides, taken before COVID-19 vaccination. These receptor sequences come from a human donor who received a COVID-19 vaccine. CDR3s include the opening cysteine and the closing phenylalanine or tryptophan. A D gene is named only where the DNA matches it firmly. Not every row has a clone size; where given, it reads once, few, many or a size class.

d_call | j_call | clone_size | v_call | cdr3_nt | cdr3_aa
. | TRBJ1-1 | . | TRBV3-1/TRBV3-2 | TGTGCCAGCAGCCAAGGGGCGGGGAACACTGAAGCTTTCTTT | CASSQGAGNTEAFF
. | TRBJ2-3 | . | TRBV7-2 | TGTGCCAGCAGCCCTCACAGAGATACGCAGTATTTT | CASSPHRDTQYF
TRBD1 | TRBJ1-5 | . | TRBV10-2 | TGCGCCAGCAGTGAACAGGGGGCCCGTCTCCAGCATTTT | CASSEQGARLQHF
. | TRBJ2-3 | . | TRBV12-3/TRBV12-4 | TGTGCCAGCAGCCCCCGTGATACGCAGTATTTT | CASSPRDTQYF
. | TRBJ1-1 | few | TRBV11-3 | TGTGCCAGCAGCTTCGAACAGAACACTGAAGCTTTCTTT | CASSFEQNTEAFF
. | TRBJ1-1 | . | TRBV19 | TGTGCCAGTAGAGGTAGGGGGGCGAACACTGAAGCTTTCTTT | CASRGRGANTEAFF
TRBD1 | TRBJ1-6 | . | TRBV6-1 | TGTGCCAGCAGTGAAAGGGACAGGGTTAATTCACCCCTCCACTTT | CASSERDRVNSPLHF
. | TRBJ1-3 | . | TRBV18 | TGTGCCAGCTCACCATATCCCGTAGACTCCACTGGAAACACCATATATTTT | CASSPYPVDSTGNTIYF
. | TRBJ2-1 | . | TRBV7-3 | TGTGCCAGCAGCTTAACATACAACAATGAGCAGTTCTTC | CASSLTYNNEQFF
TRBD2 | TRBJ2-5 | . | TRBV5-5 | TGTGCCAGCATTCCAGCGGGACCGGGAGAGACCCAGTACTTC | CASIPAGPGETQYF
. | TRBJ2-1 | . | TRBV7-3 | TGTGCCAGCAGCTACCGGGACACCACATACAATGAGCAGTTCTTC | CASSYRDTTYNEQFF
. | TRBJ2-3 | once | TRBV5-8 | TGTGCCAGCCCCTCCAGCGGACCCACAGATACGCAGTATTTT | CASPSSGPTDTQYF
. | TRBJ1-5 | . | TRBV5-1 | TGCGCCAGCAGCTTGGGGGCAGGGGCAAGGCAGCCCCAGCATTTT | CASSLGAGARQPQHF
TRBD1 | TRBJ2-1 | . | TRBV7-2 | TGTGCCAGCAGCTTAGACAGGGGGCAATCCAATGAGCAGTTCTTC | CASSLDRGQSNEQFF
. | TRBJ2-6 | . | TRBV21-1 | TGTGCCAAGGGGTTTCAAGGTAGGCAGGGCGACTACTCTGGGGCCAACGTCCTGACTTTC | CAKGFQGRQGDYSGANVLTF
. | TRBJ2-5 | . | TRBV21-1 | TGTGCCAGCAGCAACGTCGGGGGCCAAGAGACCCAGTACTTC | CASSNVGGQETQYF
TRBD2 | TRBJ2-3 | . | TRBV4-3 | TGCGCCAGCAGCCAAGATAGGGAGGGAGTGAATACGCAGTATTTT | CASSQDREGVNTQYF
TRBD2 | TRBJ2-4 | . | TRBV5-1 | TGCGCCAGCAGCTTGGAGGGTAGCGGGGGGCCGCAGTACTTC | CASSLEGSGGPQYF
. | TRBJ2-1 | . | TRBV24-1 | TGTGCCACCAGTGCCTACAGGGACAATGAGCAGTTCTTC | CATSAYRDNEQFF
. | TRBJ1-1 | . | TRBV4-3 | TGCGCCAGCAGCCAAGATAGAAACACTGAAGCTTTCTTT | CASSQDRNTEAFF
. | TRBJ2-5 | . | TRBV11-2 | TGTGCCAGCAGCTTAGTGGCGGAAGAGACCCAGTACTTC | CASSLVAEETQYF
. | TRBJ1-6 | . | TRBV6-5 | TGTGCCAGCAGTTACTTCGGGGGAACCAATTCACCCCTCCACTTT | CASSYFGGTNSPLHF
. | TRBJ1-2 | . | TRBV2 | TGTGCCAGCAGCCAGACCCTTAACTATGGCTACACCTTC | CASSQTLNYGYTF
. | TRBJ1-6 | few | TRBV5-1 | TGCGCCAGCAGCATGAGCTCCTATAATTCACCCCTCCACTTT | CASSMSSYNSPLHF
. | TRBJ2-5 | . | TRBV3-1/TRBV3-2 | TGTGCCAGCAGCCAAGTCTGGGAGACCCAGTACTTC | CASSQVWETQYF
. | TRBJ2-5 | . | TRBV4-2 | TGTGCCAGCAGCCAAGATAGGGTGGGAGCACAAGAGACCCAGTACTTC | CASSQDRVGAQETQYF
. | TRBJ2-3 | . | TRBV7-3 | TGTGCCAGCAGCTTAAACCCTACTAGCACAGATACGCAGTATTTT | CASSLNPTSTDTQYF
TRBD2 | TRBJ2-3 | . | TRBV5-5 | TGTGCCAGCAGCCCAATATTGACTAGCGGGGCCCAAGATACGCAGTATTTT | CASSPILTSGAQDTQYF